The clone carrying this TCR beta chain was counted at least ten times. Time point meaning: sample taken at primary tumor resection. Extraction of whole RNA from tumor, nontumor lung or frozen PBMC preceded unsorted sequencing. The record originates from a study of spatial heterogeneity in lung cancer. The CDR3 covers 13 residues. V was pared by 5 bases and J by 3 bases, with 3 bases of the junction left unmatched. CDR1 and CDR2 (germline): LGHDT, YNNKEL (reference sequence). TCRdb re-called the 5' RACE reads with MiXCR, one entry per CDR3 protein. The sample lists roughly 48,000 distinct CDR3 sequences; less than 5.5% were seen once.

The material was PBMCs, obtained at surgery. The chain recombines TRBV3-1 with TRBJ1-1; TRBD1 matches at 7 bases. This receptor was identified in a male donor with early-stage non-small cell lung cancer. CDR3 sequence (DNA): TGTGCCAGCAGCTTAACAGGGGACACTGAAGCTTTCTTT. It translates to CASSLTGDTEAFF. The full variable domain, in which reference TRBV3-1 and TRBJ1-1 provide the parts outside the CDR3, is DTAVSQTPKYLVTQMGNDKSIKCEQNLGHDTMYWYKQDSKKFLKIMFSYNNKELIINETVPNRFSPKSPDKAHLNLHINSLELGDSAVYFCASSLTGDTEAFFGQGTRLTVV.